This T cell receptor beta chain derives from a study of T cells in Graves' hyperthyroidism and ophthalmopathy. Clinical symptoms, serum thyroxine, TRAb, thyroid ultrasound and orbital computed tomography informed diagnoses. Extraction of PBMCs used roughly 9.3 ml of fresh peripheral blood. Researchers took RNA transcripts and amplified the TCR beta CDR3 regions from them. First-round RT-PCR of the TCR CDR3 relied on the HTBI primer set. TCRdb re-derived calls from the multiplex PCR reads in MiXCR, one entry per CDR3 protein. Of around 600,000 distinct CDR3 sequences listed, roughly 16% are singletons. This clonotype was picked up a small number of times. A read error may produce the germline difference seen at one junction end. Looked up from germline, CDR1 is GTSNPN and CDR2 is SVGIG (reference sequence). The CDR3 consists of 13 residues.

The TCR comes from a woman in her thirties or forties with Graves' ophthalmopathy. The chain is built from TRBV30 and TRBJ1-1; D is unclear. Sequencing was carried out using blood. The CDR3 here is CAWSGQLNTEASF. In DNA, the CDR3 is TGTGCCTGGAGTGGGCAGCTGAACACTGAAGCTTCCTTT.